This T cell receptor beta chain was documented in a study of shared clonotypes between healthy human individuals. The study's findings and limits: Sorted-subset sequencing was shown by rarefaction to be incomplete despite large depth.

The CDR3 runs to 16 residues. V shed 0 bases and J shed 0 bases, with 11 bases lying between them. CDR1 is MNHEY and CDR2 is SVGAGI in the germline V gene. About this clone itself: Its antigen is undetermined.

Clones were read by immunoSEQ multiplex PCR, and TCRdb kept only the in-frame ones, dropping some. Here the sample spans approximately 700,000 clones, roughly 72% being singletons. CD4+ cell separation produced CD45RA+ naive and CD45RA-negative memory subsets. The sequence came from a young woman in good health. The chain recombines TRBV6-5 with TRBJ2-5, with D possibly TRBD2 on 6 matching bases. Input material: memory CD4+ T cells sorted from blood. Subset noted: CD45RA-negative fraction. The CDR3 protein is CASSYSWSGYQETQYF. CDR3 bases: TGTGCCAGCAGTTACTCGTGGAGCGGGTACCAAGAGACCCAGTACTTC.